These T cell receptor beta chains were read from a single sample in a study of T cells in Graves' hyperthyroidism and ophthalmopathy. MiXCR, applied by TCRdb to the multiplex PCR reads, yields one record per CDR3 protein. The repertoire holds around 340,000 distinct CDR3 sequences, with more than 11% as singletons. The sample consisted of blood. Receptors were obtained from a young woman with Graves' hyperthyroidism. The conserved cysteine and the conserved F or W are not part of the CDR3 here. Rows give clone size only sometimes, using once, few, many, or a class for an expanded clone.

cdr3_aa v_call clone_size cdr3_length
AVKGTVEAF TRBV28 many 9
ASRRRQGAPYEQY TRBV30 many 13
ASRRDRALLAGGPHNEQF TRBV7-9 - 18
ASSNAGTSEYNEQF TRBV12-3/TRBV12-4 many 14
ASREDTINNEQF TRBV2 many 12
ASSNWDKHNQPQH TRBV19 - 13
ASSVTRVPGANVLT TRBV6-1 once 14
SVLKMGVGNIQY TRBV29-1 few 12
ATSGTGTTDTQY TRBV6-1 few 12
ASKHRLAGEVQY TRBV28 many 12
ASSLRYYEQY TRBV7-8 - 10
ASSAGGTGGFFSAGELF TRBV7-3 many 17
ASSLADRTRPYEQY TRBV7-2 many 14
ASRDPSTDTQY TRBV6-1 - 11
ASSQSSGRSYNEQF TRBV3-1 - 14
ASSVTATGELF TRBV9 few 11
ASSVDRAETQY TRBV2 - 11
SVTDVSYEQY TRBV29-1 few 10
ASSEARDREAF TRBV6-1 - 11
ASSRLGSLGGDTQY TRBV9 few 14
ASSPASYSNEQF TRBV7-9 many 12
SARDRHSTYGYT TRBV20-1 - 12
SVMRAGATDTQY TRBV29-1 few 12
ASSLRGGAGELF TRBV14 many 12
ASSLRFGGGSEAF TRBV28 - 13
ASSLEVGDEQY TRBV18 few 11
ASSRLTVNQPQH TRBV11-2 - 12
ASSIGQLPGTEAF TRBV19 few 13
ASRRAGTVNQPQH TRBV6-2/TRBV6-3 many 13
ASSLVGESDEQF TRBV28 many 12